These 17 T cell receptor beta chains came from one sample sequenced in a study of shared clonotypes between healthy human individuals. The table came from immunoSEQ multiplex PCR; TCRdb's copy has only in-frame clones and leaves some out. The sample lists about a million clones; 70% to 80% were seen once. The sequencing sample was made of memory CD4+ T cells from PBMCs. As for subset: CD45RA-negative fraction. The receptors originated from a man aged 18 to 29 in good health. Some clones in this sample may be carry-over from other donors' samples.

The rearrangement uses TRBV2 and TRBJ2-1, with 7 positions matching TRBD1. CDR1 and CDR2 from the germline V gene are SNHLY and FYNNEI. The CDR3 spans 12 residues. The V gene end was trimmed by 4 bases and the J gene end by 12 bases; junction bases not matched to a gene: 6. Written as DNA, the CDR3 is TGTGCCAGCAGTGGGGGACAGTTTAGGCAGTTCTTC. It specifies CASSGGQFRQFF.

In its sample, this clone was seen once. The genes are TRBV5-5 and TRBJ1-2, with D possibly being TRBD1 (6 bases). Trimming took 4 bases from V and 5 from J, leaving 12 bases between them. Germline-derived CDR1 and CDR2 are SGHKS and YYEKEE (reference sequence). The CDR3 is 13 residues long. CDR3 amino acids: CASSPGTSYGYTF. The CDR3 DNA follows: TGTGCCAGCAGCCCCGGGACATCTTATGGCTACACCTTC.

This clone was observed a single time. A much larger clone sits a single nucleotide away, making a read error possible. Other DNA sequences within the sample encode an identical CDR3. The chain links TRBV6-1 to TRBJ2-3, with TRBD2 matching 10 bases. The CDR3 is 14 residues long. Trimming took 4 bases from V and 4 from J; bases not matched to a gene: 2. The germline V gene encodes CDR1 MNHNS and CDR2 SASEGT. The CDR3 sequence: CASSGLAGADTQYF. In nucleotides, the CDR3 is TGTGCCAGCAGTGGGCTAGCGGGAGCAGATACGCAGTATTTT.

The chain recombines TRBV30 with TRBJ1-5; D is unresolved. This CDR3 spans 13 amino acids. Trimming cost V 0 bases and J 4 bases, with 7 bases left between them. CDR1 GTSNPN and CDR2 SVGIG come from the germline V gene (reference sequence). In DNA form, the CDR3 reads TGTGCCTGGAGTGTAAGGTATAATCAGCCCCAGCATTTT. Protein: CAWSVRYNQPQHF.

In its sample, this clone was seen a few times. This sequence joins TRBV30 and TRBJ2-3; D may match TRBD1 or TRBD2 (5 bases each). Trimming took off 1 base at V and 0 bases at J, with 14 bases between the two ends. This CDR3 is built from 16 residues. CDR1 is GTSNPN, CDR2 SVGIG, per germline (reference sequence). CDR3 region: CAWSAQPGRSTDTQYF. As DNA, the CDR3 is TGTGCCTGGAGTGCCCAACCGGGACGGAGCACAGATACGCAGTATTTT.

This clone appeared a few times. Other DNA sequences in the same sample also yield this CDR3. This chain connects TRBV5-1 to TRBJ2-5; maybe TRBD2 (5 bases). Trimming left V 1 base short and J 0 bases short, with 10 bases between. CDR1 is SGHRS and CDR2 is YFSETQ in the germline V gene. The CDR3 length is 15 residues. Written as DNA, the CDR3 is TGCGCCAGCAGCTTGTCCGGGGTGAACCAAGAGACCCAGTACTTC. It encodes CASSLSGVNQETQYF. The variable domain in full, completed from reference TRBV5-1 and TRBJ2-5, reads KAGVTQTPRYLIKTRGQQVTLSCSPISGHRSVSWYQQTPGQGLQFLFEYFSETQRNKGNFPGRFSGRQFSNSRSEMNVSTLELGDSALYLCASSLSGVNQETQYFGPGTRLLVL.

The chain recombines TRBV11-2 with TRBJ1-2; perhaps TRBD1 as D (5 bases). The CDR3 extends over 15 amino acids. Per germline, CDR1 SGHAT and CDR2 FQNNGV. Trimming removed 5 bases from V and 6 bases from J, with 19 bases in between. Written as DNA, the CDR3 is TGTGCCAGCAGCCTATTCGCTTTAGGGGCCAATGGCTACACCTTC. This gives the protein CASSLFALGANGYTF.

The J gene is TRBJ2-5, the V gene TRBV7-2; 8 nucleotides align to TRBD2. This CDR3 is built from 18 residues. Trimming took 1 base from V and 5 from J; bases not matched to a gene: 15. The V gene's germline CDR1 is SGHTA and CDR2 FQGNSA. The CDR3 sequence: CASSLVGLVGRAWETQYF. The CDR3 DNA follows: TGTGCCAGCAGCTTAGTGGGGTTGGTCGGGAGGGCCTGGGAGACCCAGTACTTC.

This rearrangement joins TRBV5-4 to TRBJ2-1; 7 bases are shared with TRBD2. The CDR3 runs to 14 residues. J was trimmed by 9 bases and V by 5 bases; bases with no gene match: 11. Germline assignment: CDR1 SGHNT and CDR2 YYREEE (reference sequence). This CDR3 reads CASSPREAGSEQFF. The CDR3 DNA follows: TGTGCCAGCAGTCCCCGGGAAGCGGGAAGTGAGCAGTTCTTC.

This rearrangement joins TRBV4-1 to TRBJ2-1; 9 bases align to TRBD2. The germline V gene encodes CDR1 MGHRA and CDR2 YSYEKL. V dropped 11 bases and J dropped 0; count of bases not matched to a gene: 11. The CDR3 spans 16 residues. Here the CDR3 reads CADSQETSGSYNEQFF. The CDR3 DNA reads TGCGCCGACAGCCAAGAGACTAGCGGCTCCTACAATGAGCAGTTCTTC.

This clone was seen a handful of times. This chain links TRBV11-2 with TRBJ1-4; 9 nucleotides line up with TRBD1. The germline V gene encodes CDR1 SGHAT and CDR2 FQNNGV. CDR3 size: 15 residues. The J segment lost 7 bases and the V segment lost 5 bases, leaving 8 bases of the junction unmatched. This CDR3 is CASSRRTGAAEKLFF. The CDR3 region has the DNA TGTGCCAGCAGCCGGAGGACAGGGGCGGCTGAAAAACTGTTTTTT.

This clone was recorded a few times. CDR3: CASSSLLGRIYEQYF. CDR3 coding DNA: TGTGCCAGCAGTTCTCTACTAGGGCGGATTTACGAGCAGTACTTC. The rearrangement links TRBV27 to TRBJ2-7; tentative D call: TRBD2 (5 bases). Germline V lookup: CDR1 MNHEY, CDR2 SMNVEV (reference sequence). V lost 4 bases to trimming and J lost 4 bases, with 17 bases between them. The CDR3 spans 15 residues.

The chain combines TRBV7-9 with TRBJ1-1; perhaps TRBD1 as D (6 bases). The germline CDR1 and CDR2 sequences are SEHNR and FQNEAQ (reference sequence). This CDR3 region has 14 residues. Trimming left V 5 bases short and J 3 bases short, with 13 bases between. Written as DNA, the CDR3 is TGTGCCAGCAGCCCCAAAAACAGGGACACTGAAGCTTTCTTT. Protein: CASSPKNRDTEAFF.

The chain combines TRBV5-6 with TRBJ2-1, with 13 nucleotides matching TRBD2. The CDR3 contains 19 residues. Germline lookup yields CDR1 SGHDT and CDR2 YYEEEE. V was pared by 4 bases and J by 0 bases, with 10 bases of the junction left unmatched. The CDR3 coding sequence is TGTGCCAGCAGCCCACCGACTAGCGGGAGGTCTATCTCCTACAATGAGCAGTTCTTC. Its protein product is CASSPPTSGRSISYNEQFF.

This clone was observed at least ten times. This rearrangement joins TRBV10-3 to TRBJ2-1; TRBD2 aligns across 7 bases. The CDR3 consists of 13 residues. Germline V gene lookup returns CDR1 ENHRY and CDR2 SYGVKD. Unmatched junction bases numbered 1, after V lost 5 bases and J lost 3 bases. CDR3 amino acids: CAISSGVYNEQFF. The DNA of the CDR3 is TGTGCCATCAGTAGCGGGGTCTACAATGAGCAGTTCTTC.

This clone was found many times. The chain carries TRBV6-6 and TRBJ1-3; 8 bases fit TRBD1. CDR1 and CDR2 from the germline V gene are MNHNY and SVGAGI (reference sequence). V shed 6 bases and J 3 bases; nucleotides not matched to a gene: 4. The CDR3 length is 14 residues. In DNA form, the CDR3 reads TGTGCCAGCAGGGACAGGGAAGGTGGAAACACCATATATTTT. It yields the protein CASRDREGGNTIYF.

The chain joins TRBV15 to TRBJ2-7; 7 nucleotides line up with TRBD1. Per the germline V gene, CDR1 is LNHNV and CDR2 is YYDKDF (reference sequence). The CDR3 has 14 residues. The ends lost 1 base at V and 6 bases at J; junction bases unmatched: 6. CDR3 protein: CATSRAGTVGEQYF. The CDR3 coding sequence is TGTGCCACCAGCAGAGCGGGGACAGTCGGCGAGCAGTACTTC.